This paragraph reports one T cell receptor (beta chain). No antigen is known for it. These data originate in a study of T cell responses to AZD1222 COVID-19 vaccine. V dropped 0 bases and J dropped 6 bases, with 9 bases sitting between them. Germline V gene lookup returns CDR1 SGHRS and CDR2 YFSETQ. There are 14 residues in the CDR3. Sequenced by immunoSEQ multiplex PCR; TCRdb stores in-frame clones only, minus some. The table shows about 120,000 clones, with 93% occurring only once. The study, taken as a whole, reports: Unmutated variant regions are reportedly targeted by nearly half of spike-specific TCRs. Mapped onto spike, vaccine-associated CD4 TCRs spanned it and were dominant at 160-218 and 743-854. The study sampled repertoires only after the peak T cell response. Just a handful of AZD1222 recipients were seropositive at baseline.

The receptor was isolated from an adult in good health. This chain uses TRBV5-1 with TRBJ1-4, with D tentatively TRBD1 (6 bases). Specimen: peripheral blood, collected on day 0 of AZD1222 vaccination. The CDR3 loop is CASSLETGDEKLFF. The CDR3 nucleotides are TGCGCCAGCAGCTTGGAGACAGGAGATGAAAAACTGTTTTTT.